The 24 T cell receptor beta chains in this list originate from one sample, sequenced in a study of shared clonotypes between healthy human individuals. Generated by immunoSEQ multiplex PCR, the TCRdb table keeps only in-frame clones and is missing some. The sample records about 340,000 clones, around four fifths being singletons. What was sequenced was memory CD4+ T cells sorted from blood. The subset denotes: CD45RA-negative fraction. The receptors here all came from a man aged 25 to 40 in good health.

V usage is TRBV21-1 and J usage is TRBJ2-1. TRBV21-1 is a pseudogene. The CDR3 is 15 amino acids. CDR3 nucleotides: TGTGCCAGCAAGCAAAGGTTTCTAGGGTACAATGAGCAGTTCTTC. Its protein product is CASKQRFLGYNEQFF.

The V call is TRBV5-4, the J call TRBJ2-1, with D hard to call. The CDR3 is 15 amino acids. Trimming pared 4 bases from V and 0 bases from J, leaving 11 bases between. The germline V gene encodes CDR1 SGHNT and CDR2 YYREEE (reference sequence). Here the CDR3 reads CASSTTLVSYNEQFF. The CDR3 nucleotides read TGTGCCAGCAGCACTACCCTAGTCTCCTACAATGAGCAGTTCTTC.

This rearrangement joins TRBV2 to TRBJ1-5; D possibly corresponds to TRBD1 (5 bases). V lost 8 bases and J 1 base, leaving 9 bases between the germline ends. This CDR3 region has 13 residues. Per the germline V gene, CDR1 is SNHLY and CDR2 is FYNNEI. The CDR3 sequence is CASEGLSNQPQHF. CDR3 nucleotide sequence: TGTGCCAGCGAGGGACTGAGCAATCAGCCCCAGCATTTT.

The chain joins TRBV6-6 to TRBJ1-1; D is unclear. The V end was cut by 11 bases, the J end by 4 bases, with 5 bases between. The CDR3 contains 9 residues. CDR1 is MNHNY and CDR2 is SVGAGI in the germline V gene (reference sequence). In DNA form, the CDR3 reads TGTGCCGTGGCCACTGAAGCTTTCTTT. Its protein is CAVATEAFF.

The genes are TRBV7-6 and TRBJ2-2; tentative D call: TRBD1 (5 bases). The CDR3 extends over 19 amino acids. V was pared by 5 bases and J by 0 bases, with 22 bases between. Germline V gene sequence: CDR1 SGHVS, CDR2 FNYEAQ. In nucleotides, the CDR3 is TGTGCCAGCAGCCCCAGAAGCCCCGCACAGGTCGCGAACACCGGGGAGCTGTTTTTT. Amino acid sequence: CASSPRSPAQVANTGELFF.

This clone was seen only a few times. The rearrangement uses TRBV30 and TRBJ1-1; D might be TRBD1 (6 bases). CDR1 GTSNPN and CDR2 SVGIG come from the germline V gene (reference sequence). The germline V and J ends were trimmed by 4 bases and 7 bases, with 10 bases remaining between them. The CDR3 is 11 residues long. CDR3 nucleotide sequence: TGTGCCTGGAAACAGGGATTTGAAGCTTTCTTT. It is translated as CAWKQGFEAFF.

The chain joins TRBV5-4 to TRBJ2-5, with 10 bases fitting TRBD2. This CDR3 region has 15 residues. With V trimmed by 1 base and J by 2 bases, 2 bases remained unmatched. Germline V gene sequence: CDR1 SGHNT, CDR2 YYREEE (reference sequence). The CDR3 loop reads CASSLPAGGQETQYF. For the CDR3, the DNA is TGTGCCAGCAGCTTGCCAGCGGGAGGGCAAGAGACCCAGTACTTC.

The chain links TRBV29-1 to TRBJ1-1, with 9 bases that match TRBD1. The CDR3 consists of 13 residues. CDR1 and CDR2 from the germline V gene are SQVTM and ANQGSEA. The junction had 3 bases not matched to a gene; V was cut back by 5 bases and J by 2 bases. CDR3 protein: CSVRDRVNTEAFF. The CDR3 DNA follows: TGCAGCGTTCGGGACAGGGTAAACACTGAAGCTTTCTTT.

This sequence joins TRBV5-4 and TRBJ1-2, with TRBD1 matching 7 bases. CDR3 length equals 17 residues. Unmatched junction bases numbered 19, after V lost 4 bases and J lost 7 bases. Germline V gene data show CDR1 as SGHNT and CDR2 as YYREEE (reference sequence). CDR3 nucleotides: TGTGCCAGCAGCCCCGACGAGGGGGCAAGGGGGACGGCTGGCTACACCTTC. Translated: CASSPDEGARGTAGYTF.

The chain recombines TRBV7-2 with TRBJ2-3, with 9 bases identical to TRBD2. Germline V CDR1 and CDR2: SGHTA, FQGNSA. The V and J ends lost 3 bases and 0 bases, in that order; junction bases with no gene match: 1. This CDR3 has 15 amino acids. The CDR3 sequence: CASSLTSGSTDTQYF. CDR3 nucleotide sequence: TGTGCCAGCAGCTTGACTAGCGGTAGCACAGATACGCAGTATTTT.

The DNA of the CDR3 is TGTGCCAGCAGTGAAGGGACAGGGGGCAAAGCTTTCTTT. Its protein is CASSEGTGGKAFF. This chain links TRBV6-1 with TRBJ1-1, with 11 bases lining up with TRBD1. The CDR3 totals 13 residues. J gave up 9 bases and V 1 base, and 1 base lay outside the gene matches. Germline V CDR1 and CDR2: MNHNS, SASEGT.

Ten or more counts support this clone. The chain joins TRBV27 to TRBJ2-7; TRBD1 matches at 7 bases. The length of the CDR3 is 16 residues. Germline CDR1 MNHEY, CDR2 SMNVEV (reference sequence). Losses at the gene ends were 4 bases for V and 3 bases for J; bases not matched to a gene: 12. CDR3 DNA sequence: TGTGCCAGCAGTTCGGCCGGGACAGCCTTACTCTACGAGCAGTACTTC. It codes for CASSSAGTALLYEQYF.

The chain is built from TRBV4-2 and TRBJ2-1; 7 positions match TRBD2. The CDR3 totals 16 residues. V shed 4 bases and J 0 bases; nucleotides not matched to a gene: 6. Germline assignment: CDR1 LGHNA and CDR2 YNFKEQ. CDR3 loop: CASSLTAGSSYNEQFF. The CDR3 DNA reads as TGTGCCAGCAGCCTTACAGCGGGAAGCTCCTACAATGAGCAGTTCTTC.

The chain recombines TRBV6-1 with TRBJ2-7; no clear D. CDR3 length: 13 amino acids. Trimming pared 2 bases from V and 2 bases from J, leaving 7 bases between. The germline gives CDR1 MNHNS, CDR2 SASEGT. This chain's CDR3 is CASSEHSTYEQYF. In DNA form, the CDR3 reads TGTGCCAGCAGTGAACACAGCACCTACGAGCAGTACTTC.

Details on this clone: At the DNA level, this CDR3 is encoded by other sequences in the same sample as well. The CDR3 nucleotides are TGTGCCAGCAGCCCCGGGACCACCTACGAGCAGTACTTC. This gives the protein CASSPGTTYEQYF. The gene calls are TRBV2 and TRBJ2-7, with D perhaps matching TRBD1 or TRBD2 (5 bases each). The CDR3 has 13 amino acids. The germline CDR1 and CDR2 sequences are SNHLY and FYNNEI. Trimming pared 6 bases from V and 2 bases from J, leaving 11 bases between. Full variable domain (outside the CDR3, taken from reference TRBV2 and TRBJ2-7): EPEVTQTPSHQVTQMGQEVILRCVPISNHLYFYWYRQILGQKVEFLVSFYNNEISEKSEIFDDQFSVERPDGSNFTLKIRSTKLEDSAMYFCASSPGTTYEQYFGPGTRLTVT.

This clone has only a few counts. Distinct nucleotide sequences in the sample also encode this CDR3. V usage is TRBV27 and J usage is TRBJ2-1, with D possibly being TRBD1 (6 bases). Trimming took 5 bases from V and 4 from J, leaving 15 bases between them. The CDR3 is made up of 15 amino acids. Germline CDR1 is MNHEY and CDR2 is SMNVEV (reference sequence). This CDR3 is CASSLQQGPYNEQFF. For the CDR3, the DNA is TGTGCCAGCAGTCTACAGCAGGGGCCATACAATGAGCAGTTCTTC.

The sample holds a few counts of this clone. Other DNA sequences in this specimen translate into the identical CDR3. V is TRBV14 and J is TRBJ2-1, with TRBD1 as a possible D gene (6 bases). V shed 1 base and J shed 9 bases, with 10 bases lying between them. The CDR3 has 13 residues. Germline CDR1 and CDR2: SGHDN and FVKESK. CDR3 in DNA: TGTGCCAGCAGCCAAGCTAGAGGGGGTGAGCAGTTCTTC. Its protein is CASSQARGGEQFF.

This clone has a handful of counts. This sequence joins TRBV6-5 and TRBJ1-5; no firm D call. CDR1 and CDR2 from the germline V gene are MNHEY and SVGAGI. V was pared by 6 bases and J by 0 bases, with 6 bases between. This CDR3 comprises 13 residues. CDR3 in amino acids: CASRPNSNQPQHF. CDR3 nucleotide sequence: TGTGCCAGCAGACCCAATAGCAATCAGCCCCAGCATTTT.

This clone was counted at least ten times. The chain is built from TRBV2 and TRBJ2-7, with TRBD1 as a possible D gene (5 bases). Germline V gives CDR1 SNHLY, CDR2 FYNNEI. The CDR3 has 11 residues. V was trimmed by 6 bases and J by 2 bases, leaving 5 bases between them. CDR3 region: CASRDTYEQYF. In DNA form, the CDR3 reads TGTGCCAGCAGGGACACCTACGAGCAGTACTTC.

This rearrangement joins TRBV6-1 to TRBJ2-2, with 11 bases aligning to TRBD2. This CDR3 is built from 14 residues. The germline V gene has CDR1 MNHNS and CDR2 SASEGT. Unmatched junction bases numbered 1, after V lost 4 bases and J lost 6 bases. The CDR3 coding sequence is TGTGCCAGCAGTGGACTAGCGGGATCCGGGGAGCTGTTTTTT. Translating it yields CASSGLAGSGELFF.

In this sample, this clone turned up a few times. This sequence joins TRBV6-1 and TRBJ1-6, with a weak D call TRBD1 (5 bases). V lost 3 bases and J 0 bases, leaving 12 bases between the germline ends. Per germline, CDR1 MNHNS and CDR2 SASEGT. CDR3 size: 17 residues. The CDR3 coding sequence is TGTGCCAGCAGTGAGGAGGACAAACTCTCCTATAATTCACCCCTCCACTTT. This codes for CASSEEDKLSYNSPLHF.

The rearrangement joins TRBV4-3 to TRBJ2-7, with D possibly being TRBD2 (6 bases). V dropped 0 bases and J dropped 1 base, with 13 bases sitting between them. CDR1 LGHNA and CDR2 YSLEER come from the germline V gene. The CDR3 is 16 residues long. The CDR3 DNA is TGCGCCAGCAGCCAAGATCTGGGGGGAAGGTCCTACGAGCAGTACTTC. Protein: CASSQDLGGRSYEQYF.

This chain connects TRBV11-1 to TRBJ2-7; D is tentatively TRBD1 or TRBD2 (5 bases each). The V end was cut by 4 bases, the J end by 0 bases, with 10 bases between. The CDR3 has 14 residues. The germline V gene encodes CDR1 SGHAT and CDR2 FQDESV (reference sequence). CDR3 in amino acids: CASSSPRGSYEQYF. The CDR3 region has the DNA TGTGCCAGCAGCTCCCCGAGGGGCTCCTACGAGCAGTACTTC.

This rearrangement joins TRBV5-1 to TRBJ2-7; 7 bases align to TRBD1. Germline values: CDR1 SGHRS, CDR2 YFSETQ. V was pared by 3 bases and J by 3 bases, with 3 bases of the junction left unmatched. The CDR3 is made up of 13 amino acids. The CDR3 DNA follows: TGCGCCAGCAGCTCCCCAGGGGGCTACGAGCAGTACTTC. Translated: CASSSPGGYEQYF.